The rows below give T cell receptor beta chains drawn from one sample of a study of T cell responses to AZD1222 COVID-19 vaccine. The table came from immunoSEQ multiplex PCR; TCRdb's copy has only in-frame clones and leaves some out. Of 170,000 or so clones in the sample, approximately 86% are singletons; the top ten hold around a tenth. Material: peripheral blood, obtained 28 days after the second AZD1222 dose. These receptors all come from an adult who received the AZD1222 COVID-19 vaccine. CDR3s include the opening cysteine and the closing phenylalanine or tryptophan. D genes are given only for firm matches. Size is omitted from some rows. Given values are once, few, many or a class for expanded clones.

d_call clone_size j_call v_call cdr3_nt cdr3_aa
. . TRBJ1-1 TRBV4-2 TGTGCCAGCTCGCTCGGGGAGGCGGTCACTGAAGCTTTCTTT CASSLGEAVTEAFF
. . TRBJ2-7 TRBV4-1 TGCGCCAGCAGCCAAACTTCCCCAGCGGCCGAGCAGTACTTC CASSQTSPAAEQYF
TRBD1 . TRBJ1-1 TRBV30 TGTGCCTGGACTAATGACAGGGAAGGGAACACTGAAGCTTTCTTT CAWTNDREGNTEAFF
. . TRBJ2-7 TRBV21-1 TGTGCCAGCAGCAAAGAGGGCAGACCCTACGAGCAGTACTTC CASSKEGRPYEQYF
TRBD1 . TRBJ2-7 TRBV9 TGTGCCAGCAGCCTAGGACAGGGAAGCTCCTACGAGCAGTACTTC CASSLGQGSSYEQYF
. . TRBJ2-2 TRBV5-6 TGTGCCAGCAGCTTGCGTCCAGGGGCGAACACCGGGGAGCTGTTTTTT CASSLRPGANTGELFF
. . TRBJ2-7 TRBV21-1 TGTGCCAGTAGCGACCTCGGTGGCAGGGACGAGCAGTACTTC CASSDLGGRDEQYF
. once TRBJ2-3 TRBV5-6 TGTGCCAGCAGCTTGGACCAGGGCACTAGCACAGATACGCAGTATTTT CASSLDQGTSTDTQYF
TRBD2 once TRBJ2-7 TRBV14 TGTGCCAGCAGCCGACTGGGGACTACCTCCTACGAGCAGTACTTC CASSRLGTTSYEQYF
. . TRBJ2-7 TRBV12-3/TRBV12-4 TGTGCCAGCAGTCCATGGGGGCGCTACGAGCAGTACTTC CASSPWGRYEQYF
. . TRBJ1-1 TRBV19 TGTGCCAGTAGTCCCGCGTGGGACCTCGGGGCTTTCTTT CASSPAWDLGAFF
TRBD1 . TRBJ2-7 TRBV6-2/TRBV6-3 TGTGCCAGCAGTTACTCGACAGGGTACGAGCAGTACTTC CASSYSTGYEQYF
TRBD1 . TRBJ1-2 TRBV30 TGTGCCTGGTCTACCGGGACAGGGATCCCTTATGGCTACACCTTC CAWSTGTGIPYGYTF
TRBD1 . TRBJ2-2 TRBV5-4 TGTGCCAGCAGCAGAAAATCCGGGACAGGGGATCTAGCCGGGGAGCTGTTTTTT CASSRKSGTGDLAGELFF
. . TRBJ2-7 TRBV6-5 TGTGCCAGCACTTCGGCTAGTTTCGCCCTATACGAGCAGTACTTC CASTSASFALYEQYF
. . TRBJ1-6 TRBV5-4 TGTGCCAGCAGCTTGTTGGGAGCGCGGAATTCACCCCTCCACTTT CASSLLGARNSPLHF
TRBD1 few TRBJ1-2 TRBV15 TGTGCCACCAGCGGCCGACAGGGGGGCTATGGCTACACCTTC CATSGRQGGYGYTF
. . TRBJ1-1 TRBV12-3/TRBV12-4 TGTGCCAGCAGCCCTGGACACTTTGAAGCTTTCTTT CASSPGHFEAFF
. . TRBJ1-2 TRBV9 TGTGCCAGCAGCGTAGCTGGGTCGAGAGGCTACACCTTC CASSVAGSRGYTF
TRBD1 . TRBJ1-5 TRBV9 TGTGCCAGCAGCGCCGGGACAGGGATTAGGAGCAATCAGCCCCAGCATTTT CASSAGTGIRSNQPQHF
. . TRBJ2-7 TRBV5-1 TGCGCCAGCAGCTTGGGGGGCAGGCTCCCCTACGAGCAGTACTTC CASSLGGRLPYEQYF
. . TRBJ2-7 TRBV28 TGTGCCAGCAGTTCTTTCGGGCAAACGGGCGAGCAGTACTTC CASSSFGQTGEQYF
. . TRBJ1-2 TRBV7-9 TGTGCCAGCAGCTTAACGCCAGATCACTATGGCTACACCTTC CASSLTPDHYGYTF
. . TRBJ1-1 TRBV7-9 TGTGCCAGCAGTGAGACGGGTACAGGAGCTTTCTTT CASSETGTGAFF
TRBD2 . TRBJ2-2 TRBV11-2 TGTGCCAGCAGCCGCGGACTAGCGGACACCGGGGAGCTGTTTTTT CASSRGLADTGELFF
TRBD2 . TRBJ2-3 TRBV3-1/TRBV3-2 TGTGCCAGCAGCCAAATCGGAGCGGGGGCGGGGACAGATACGCAGTATTTT CASSQIGAGAGTDTQYF
. . TRBJ2-2 TRBV9 TGTGCCAGCAGCTCTGTAGGAGACACCGGGGAGCTGTTTTTT CASSSVGDTGELFF
. . TRBJ1-3 TRBV7-3 TGTGCCAGCAGCCCTGGATCCTCTGGAAACACCATATATTTT CASSPGSSGNTIYF
. . TRBJ2-1 TRBV28 TGTGCCAGCAGTTTTTCTCGGGGGAGGTACAATGAGCAGTTCTTC CASSFSRGRYNEQFF